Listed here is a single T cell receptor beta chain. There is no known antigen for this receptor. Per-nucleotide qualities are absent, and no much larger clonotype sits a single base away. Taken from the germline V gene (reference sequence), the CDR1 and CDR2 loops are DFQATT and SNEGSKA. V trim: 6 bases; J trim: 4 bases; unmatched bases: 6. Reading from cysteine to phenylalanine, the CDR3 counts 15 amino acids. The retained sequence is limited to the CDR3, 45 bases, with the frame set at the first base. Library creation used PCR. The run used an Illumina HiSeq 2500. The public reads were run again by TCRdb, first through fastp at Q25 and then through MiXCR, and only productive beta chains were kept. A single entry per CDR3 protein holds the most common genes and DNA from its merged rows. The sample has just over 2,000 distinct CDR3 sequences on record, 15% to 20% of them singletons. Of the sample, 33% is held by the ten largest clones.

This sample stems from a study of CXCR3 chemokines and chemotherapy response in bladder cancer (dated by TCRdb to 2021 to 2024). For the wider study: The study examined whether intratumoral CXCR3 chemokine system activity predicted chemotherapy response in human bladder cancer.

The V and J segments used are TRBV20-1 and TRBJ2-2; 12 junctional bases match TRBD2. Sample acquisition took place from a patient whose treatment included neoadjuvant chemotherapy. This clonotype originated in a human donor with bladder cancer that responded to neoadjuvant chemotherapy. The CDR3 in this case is CSASSGRAATGELFF. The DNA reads TGCAGTGCCTCTAGCGGGAGGGCCGCCACCGGGGAGCTGTTTTTT.